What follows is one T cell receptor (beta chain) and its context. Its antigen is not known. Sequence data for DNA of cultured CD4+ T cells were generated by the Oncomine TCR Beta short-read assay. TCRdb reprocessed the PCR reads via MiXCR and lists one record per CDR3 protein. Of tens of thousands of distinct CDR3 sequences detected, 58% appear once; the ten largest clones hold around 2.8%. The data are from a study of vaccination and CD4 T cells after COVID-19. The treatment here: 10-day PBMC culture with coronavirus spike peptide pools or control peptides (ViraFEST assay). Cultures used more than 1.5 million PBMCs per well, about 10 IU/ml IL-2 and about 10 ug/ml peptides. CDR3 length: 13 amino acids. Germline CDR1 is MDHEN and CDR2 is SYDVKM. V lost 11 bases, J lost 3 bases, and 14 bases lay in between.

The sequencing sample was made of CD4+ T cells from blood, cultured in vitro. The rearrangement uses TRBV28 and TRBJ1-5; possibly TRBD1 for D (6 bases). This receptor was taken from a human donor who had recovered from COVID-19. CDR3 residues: CAGNRVSNQPQHF. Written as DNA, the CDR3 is TGTGCCGGTAACAGGGTCTCCAATCAGCCCCAGCATTTT.